This T cell receptor (beta chain) was obtained from a study of cytomegalovirus exposure and HLA in healthy donors. Study-wide findings and caveats: Confirmation was obtained in vitro that a few CMV-associated chains are specific for CMV antigens.

The data were produced by immunoSEQ multiplex PCR, yet TCRdb's version contains in-frame clones alone and is incomplete. This repertoire shows more than 60,000 clones, around 88% found once; its top ten account for about 1.5%. In the case of this clone: What it binds is unknown.

This clonotype was obtained from a woman between 18 and 29 years old in good health and CMV-seronegative. The specimen was PBMCs.

CDR3 in amino acids: CASSLPASGDNEQFF. CDR3 DNA: TGTGCCAGCAGCCTCCCGGCTAGCGGCGACAATGAGCAGTTCTTC. The chain has TRBV9 and TRBJ2-1, with 7 bases identical to TRBD2. J was trimmed by 5 bases and V by 4 bases; bases with no gene match: 9. This CDR3 has 15 residues. In germline, CDR1 is SGDLS, CDR2 YYNGEE.